A single sample is the source of the 13 T cell receptor beta chains below, sequenced in a study of monozygotic twins with inflammatory bowel disease. With the 5' RACE reads reprocessed, TCRdb shows one record per CDR3 protein and no DNA. There are 150,000 to 200,000 distinct CDR3 sequences in the sample, with less than 8% held by the top ten. The specimen was blood. Source of these receptors: a human donor with ulcerative colitis or Crohn's disease, or a healthy co-twin of an affected twin (not recorded which).

This chain links TRBV4-2 with TRBJ2-2; absent DNA, TCRdb's TRBD1 call cannot be checked. This CDR3 has 15 residues. The V gene's germline CDR1 is LGHNA and CDR2 YNFKEQ. The CDR3 is CASSRGQLNTGELFF.

This sequence joins TRBV6-5 and TRBJ1-1; TCRdb gives TRBD1 as the D gene, but with no DNA this cannot be confirmed. Germline V gene data show CDR1 as MNHEY and CDR2 as SVGAGI. This CDR3 spans 16 amino acids. CDR3 region: CASSYRQGGRGTEAFF.

The CDR3 region is CASSPGQASSYEQYF. The chain combines TRBV19 with TRBJ2-7; TCRdb picks TRBD1, but there is no DNA to check that call. The CDR3 loop spans 15 amino acids. Germline V CDR1 and CDR2: LNHDA, SQIVND (reference sequence).

The gene calls are TRBV12-3 or TRBV12-4 and TRBJ1-5. The CDR3 covers 13 residues. The CDR3 here is CASSLNSNQPQHF.

The chain links TRBV10-3 to TRBJ2-2; TCRdb returns TRBD1, unconfirmable since there is no DNA. In germline, CDR1 is ENHRY, CDR2 SYGVKD. CDR3 size: 14 residues. This CDR3 reads CAISLQGWTGELFF.

The chain is built from TRBV20-1 and TRBJ1-2; the TRBD1 assignment by TCRdb is unverifiable without DNA. Per the germline V gene, CDR1 is DFQATT and CDR2 is SNEGSKA (reference sequence). The CDR3 covers 12 residues. The CDR3 region is CSSTGIGYGYTF.

The rearrangement uses TRBV5-1 and TRBJ2-7; TCRdb outputs TRBD1, but without DNA this stays unchecked. CDR1 SGHRS and CDR2 YFSETQ come from the germline V gene. The CDR3 runs 13 residues. CDR3 protein: CASSLRDIYEQYF.

V usage is TRBV4-3 and J usage is TRBJ1-3; absent DNA, TCRdb's TRBD1 call cannot be checked. CDR3 length equals 15 residues. Looked up from germline, CDR1 is LGHNA and CDR2 is YSLEER. This chain's CDR3 is CASSQDRGSGNTIYF.

The V gene is TRBV12-3 or TRBV12-4, the J gene TRBJ1-4. The CDR3 is 14 residues long. The CDR3 sequence: CASSLAIGNEKLFF.

This chain connects TRBV7-2 to TRBJ1-6. This CDR3 is built from 11 residues. CDR1 and CDR2 (germline): SGHTA, FQGNSA. CDR3 region: CASSFDSPLHF.

The chain recombines TRBV3-1 with TRBJ1-6; TCRdb names TRBD1, which stays unverified in the absence of DNA. This CDR3 is built from 14 residues. Germline V gene sequence: CDR1 LGHDT, CDR2 YNNKEL (reference sequence). CDR3 in amino acids: CASSFDRGRSPLHF. Combining the CDR3 with reference TRBV3-1 and TRBJ1-6 gives the whole variable domain DTAVSQTPKYLVTQMGNDKSIKCEQNLGHDTMYWYKQDSKKFLKIMFSYNNKELIINETVPNRFSPKSPDKAHLNLHINSLELGDSAVYFCASSFDRGRSPLHFGNGTRLTVT.

The rearrangement joins TRBV5-1 to TRBJ1-2. Per the germline V gene, CDR1 is SGHRS and CDR2 is YFSETQ. CDR3 length: 16 residues. CDR3 sequence reads: CASSLGSASSNYGYTF.

The V and J genes are TRBV28 and TRBJ1-2; checking the TCRdb D call of TRBD1 is not possible without DNA. The CDR3 loop spans 17 amino acids. The V gene's germline CDR1 is MDHEN and CDR2 SYDVKM. CDR3 amino acids: CASSLSGTGLLSYGYTF.